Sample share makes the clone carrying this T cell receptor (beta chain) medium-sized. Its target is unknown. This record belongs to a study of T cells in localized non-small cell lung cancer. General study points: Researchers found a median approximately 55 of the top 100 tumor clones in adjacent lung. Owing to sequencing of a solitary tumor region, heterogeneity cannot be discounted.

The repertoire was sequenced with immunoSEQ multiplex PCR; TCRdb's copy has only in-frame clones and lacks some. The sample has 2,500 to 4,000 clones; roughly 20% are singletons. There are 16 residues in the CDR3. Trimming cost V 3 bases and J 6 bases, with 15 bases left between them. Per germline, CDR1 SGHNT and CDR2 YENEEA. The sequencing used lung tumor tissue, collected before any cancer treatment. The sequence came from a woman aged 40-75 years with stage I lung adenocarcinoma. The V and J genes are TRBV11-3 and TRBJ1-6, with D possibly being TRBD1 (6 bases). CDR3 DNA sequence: TGTGCCAGCAGCTTGAATGGGGGGCCGCGTAATTCACCCCTCCACTTT. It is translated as CASSLNGGPRNSPLHF.